Listed below are T cell receptor beta chains from one sample, sequenced in a study of T-cell memory formation after mild COVID-19. Using its own MiXCR run on the 5' RACE reads, TCRdb lists one record per CDR3 protein. The table has 250,000 to 350,000 distinct CDR3 sequences, just under 20% seen once; the top ten hold 20% to 25%. The sample was PBMCs or a T cell subset sorted from them (not recorded which). The receptors originated from a man aged 18 to 29 who had mild COVID-19 (a few samples of this study predate the infection). Cell type and time point are not known. The CDR3 runs from the conserved cysteine through the conserved F or W. The D gene is left open where the match is weak. The listing skips clone size in some rows; elsewhere it reads once, few, many or a size class.

v_gene	abundance	j_gene	d_gene	CDR3aa	CDR3nt
TRBV28	NA	TRBJ2-1	TRBD1	CASRTGTYNEQFF	TGTGCCAGCAGGACAGGGACCTACAATGAGCAGTTCTTC
TRBV7-6	few	TRBJ2-3	NA	CASSLSLWWPLNTQYF	TGTGCCAGCAGCTTAAGTTTGTGGTGGCCCCTGAATACGCAGTATTTT
TRBV11-1	few	TRBJ2-5	NA	CASSRGHTRETQYF	TGTGCCAGCAGCCGCGGGCATACGAGGGAGACCCAGTACTTC
TRBV27	NA	TRBJ1-1	NA	CASSFRDRGEAFF	TGTGCCAGCAGTTTCCGGGACCGAGGTGAAGCTTTCTTT
TRBV4-1	NA	TRBJ2-7	NA	CASSQGRQGTYEQYF	TGCGCCAGCAGCCAAGGGAGGCAGGGCACCTACGAGCAGTACTTC
TRBV7-9	few	TRBJ2-1	TRBD2	CASSPWLAGDNEQFF	TGTGCCAGCAGCCCGTGGCTAGCGGGGGACAATGAGCAGTTCTTC
TRBV27	once	TRBJ2-6	NA	CASSLPQGFSGANVLTF	TGTGCCAGCAGTTTACCACAGGGATTCTCTGGGGCCAACGTCCTGACTTTC
TRBV7-9	few	TRBJ1-1	NA	CASSFPRTEAFF	TGTGCCAGCAGTTTCCCCAGGACAGAAGCTTTCTTT
TRBV6-5	NA	TRBJ2-7	NA	CASSYSKLSGYGVSYEQYF	TGTGCCAGCAGTTACTCGAAATTATCAGGGTACGGTGTCTCCTACGAGCAGTACTTC
TRBV30	NA	TRBJ2-7	TRBD1	CAWGTGYEQYF	TGTGCCTGGGGGACAGGCTACGAGCAGTACTTC
TRBV20-1	few	TRBJ2-7	NA	CSARGPTSSYEQYF	TGCAGTGCTAGAGGGCCAACGAGCTCCTACGAGCAGTACTTC
TRBV27	many	TRBJ2-3	TRBD1	CASSRDRPTDTQYF	TGTGCCAGCAGCCGGGACAGACCCACAGATACGCAGTATTTT
TRBV27	NA	TRBJ2-5	TRBD2	CASSLAAGGLETQYF	TGTGCCAGCAGTTTGGCGGCGGGGGGGCTAGAGACCCAGTACTTC
TRBV12-3/TRBV12-4	few	TRBJ1-1	TRBD1	CASSIVQGSTEAFF	TGTGCCAGCAGTATCGTACAGGGGAGCACTGAAGCTTTCTTT
TRBV29-1	NA	TRBJ1-1	NA	CSVDKRMNTEAFF	TGCAGCGTTGATAAACGGATGAACACTGAAGCTTTCTTT
TRBV30	NA	TRBJ2-1	NA	CAWRNYNEQFF	TGTGCCTGGAGAAATTACAATGAGCAGTTCTTC
TRBV29-1	few	TRBJ2-7	TRBD2	CSVEDVSGGYEQYF	TGCAGCGTTGAAGATGTTAGCGGGGGCTACGAGCAGTACTTC
TRBV6-4	NA	TRBJ2-4	TRBD2	CASSSTAGGKNIQYF	TGTGCCAGCAGTTCCACAGCGGGGGGCAAAAACATTCAGTACTTC
TRBV7-9	NA	TRBJ1-1	NA	CASSAEARAFF	TGTGCCAGCAGCGCAGAGGCGAGAGCTTTCTTT
TRBV5-1	NA	TRBJ1-1	TRBD1	CASSLAGASGQVTEAFF	TGCGCCAGCAGCTTGGCCGGGGCTTCGGGACAGGTTACTGAAGCTTTCTTT
TRBV20-1	few	TRBJ2-3	NA	CSASAPLSTQYF	TGCAGTGCTAGCGCCCCTCTGAGCACGCAGTATTTT
TRBV6-2/TRBV6-3	few	TRBJ2-6	NA	CASSLQPPTGANVLTF	TGTGCCAGCAGTTTGCAGCCCCCGACCGGGGCCAACGTCCTGACTTTC
TRBV5-1	NA	TRBJ1-3	NA	CASSLVSGGNTIYF	TGCGCCAGCAGCTTGGTATCGGGAGGAAACACCATATATTTT
TRBV7-9	NA	TRBJ2-5	NA	CASSLAGPETQYF	TGTGCCAGCAGCTTAGCCGGCCCAGAGACCCAGTACTTC
TRBV7-6	few	TRBJ2-7	NA	CASSLGVRGVSGEQYF	TGTGCCAGCAGCTTAGGAGTCAGGGGGGTTTCGGGCGAGCAGTACTTC
TRBV7-2	few	TRBJ2-1	NA	CASSLIGRAYGNEQFF	TGTGCCAGCAGCTTAATTGGGCGGGCATACGGGAATGAGCAGTTCTTC
TRBV12-3/TRBV12-4	NA	TRBJ2-2	NA	CASRKQVYTGELFF	TGTGCCAGCAGAAAACAGGTTTACACCGGGGAGCTGTTTTTT
TRBV7-2	NA	TRBJ1-1	NA	CASKPLGGTRGEAFF	TGTGCCAGCAAGCCCCTTGGGGGGACAAGGGGTGAAGCTTTCTTT
TRBV20-1	many	TRBJ1-1	NA	CSARAPHQNTEAFF	TGCAGTGCTAGAGCCCCCCACCAAAACACTGAAGCTTTCTTT
TRBV7-2	few	TRBJ2-5	NA	CASSLRRLVETQYF	TGTGCCAGCAGCTTACGAAGACTAGTAGAGACCCAGTACTTC
TRBV2	NA	TRBJ2-2	TRBD2	CASLAGNTGELFF	TGTGCCAGCCTAGCGGGGAACACCGGGGAGCTGTTTTTT
TRBV4-3	many	TRBJ2-1	TRBD2	CASSPTAGGYNEQFF	TGCGCCAGCAGCCCGACAGCGGGGGGTTACAATGAGCAGTTCTTC
TRBV12-3/TRBV12-4	NA	TRBJ2-4	NA	CASSLPGARNIQYF	TGTGCCAGCAGTTTACCAGGGGCGCGGAACATTCAGTACTTC
TRBV28	NA	TRBJ2-2	TRBD1	CASSPRDRGYTGELFF	TGTGCCAGCAGTCCTCGGGACAGGGGGTACACCGGGGAGCTGTTTTTT
TRBV5-1	few	TRBJ1-1	TRBD1	CASTQGAEAFF	TGCGCCAGCACCCAGGGGGCTGAAGCTTTCTTT
TRBV6-5	NA	TRBJ2-3	NA	CASSYGGGTDTQYF	TGTGCCAGCAGTTACGGAGGGGGCACAGATACGCAGTATTTT
TRBV7-9	many	TRBJ2-3	NA	CASSLPFRGGRSFGDTQYF	TGTGCCAGCAGTCTTCCCTTCCGGGGAGGAAGGTCTTTTGGGGATACGCAGTATTTT
TRBV5-1	few	TRBJ2-3	TRBD2	CASSLAGTRGDTQYF	TGCGCCAGCAGCTTGGCGGGGACTAGAGGAGATACGCAGTATTTT
TRBV28	few	TRBJ1-2	NA	CASSLFGTRYTF	TGTGCCAGCAGTTTATTCGGTACCCGGTACACCTTC
TRBV20-1	few	TRBJ2-3	NA	CRAVGGGGPTDTQYF	TGCAGGGCCGTGGGGGGCGGGGGCCCTACAGATACGCAGTATTTT
TRBV6-6	once	TRBJ1-3	TRBD1	CASRETGASGNTIYF	TGTGCCAGCAGAGAAACAGGGGCCTCTGGAAACACCATATATTTT
TRBV28	few	TRBJ1-1	NA	CASSSLSGRINTEAFF	TGTGCCAGCAGTTCACTCTCGGGACGGATAAACACTGAAGCTTTCTTT
TRBV9	few	TRBJ1-1	NA	CASSVGLDLNTEAFF	TGTGCCAGCAGCGTAGGTTTGGATTTGAACACTGAAGCTTTCTTT
TRBV20-1	NA	TRBJ1-1	NA	CSAPHRDPLPLNTEAFF	TGCAGTGCTCCGCACAGGGACCCCCTCCCTTTGAACACTGAAGCTTTCTTT
TRBV12-3/TRBV12-4	NA	TRBJ2-5	TRBD2	CASRPGGGETQYF	TGTGCCAGCAGGCCGGGGGGAGGAGAGACCCAGTACTTC
TRBV5-1	NA	TRBJ2-3	NA	CASSLFGSTPGDTQYF	TGCGCCAGCAGCTTATTCGGGTCGACTCCAGGGGATACGCAGTATTTT
TRBV2	NA	TRBJ2-7	TRBD2	CASRPGLAGVNGYEQYF	TGTGCCAGCAGGCCGGGACTAGCGGGAGTGAATGGCTACGAGCAGTACTTC
TRBV24-1	NA	TRBJ2-5	TRBD1	CATSDPGQGKETQYF	TGTGCCACCAGTGACCCGGGACAGGGGAAAGAGACCCAGTACTTC
TRBV6-5	few	TRBJ1-3	NA	CASSYFGGNTIYF	TGTGCCAGCAGTTACTTCGGGGGAAACACCATATATTTT
TRBV29-1	NA	TRBJ2-3	NA	CSVGLHTDTQYF	TGCAGCGTTGGTCTCCACACAGATACGCAGTATTTT